Below, 22 T cell receptor beta chains from the same sample are listed, as sequenced in a study of blood T cell repertoires in COVID-19. Repertoires were generated with immunoSEQ multiplex PCR, while TCRdb's copy carries only in-frame clones and drops some. The sample contains fewer than 300,000 clones, around 90% of which appear only once. Sequencing input: peripheral blood. The receptors derive from a woman in her fifties or sixties with COVID-19, enrolled during active disease.

This chain connects TRBV6-1 to TRBJ1-3, with a weak D call TRBD1 (6 bases). Germline V gene lookup returns CDR1 MNHNS and CDR2 SASEGT. The CDR3 is 18 amino acids. Trimming pared 4 bases from V and 0 bases from J, leaving 19 bases between. CDR3 region: CASSARGQGRSSGNTIYF. In DNA, the CDR3 is TGTGCCAGCAGTGCAAGGGGTCAGGGGCGAAGCTCTGGAAACACCATATATTTT.

This sequence joins TRBV5-6 and TRBJ2-2; D may be TRBD2 (7 bases). With 5 bases removed from V and 5 bases from J, the gap between germline ends came to 16 bases. This CDR3 spans 15 amino acids. Germline-derived CDR1 and CDR2 are SGHDT and YYEEEE. This CDR3 reads CASSWDTGGTGELFF. The CDR3 nucleotides are TGTGCCAGCAGTTGGGACACCGGGGGGACCGGGGAGCTGTTTTTT.

J is TRBJ2-4 and V is TRBV7-2; no clear D gene. Germline CDR1 and CDR2: SGHTA and FQGNSA. Trimming pared 2 bases from V and 9 bases from J, leaving 11 bases between. This CDR3 is 13 amino acids long. The CDR3 DNA is TGTGCCAGCAGCTTATCTAGGTCGGGCATTCAGTACTTC. It yields the protein CASSLSRSGIQYF.

V usage is TRBV12-5 and J usage is TRBJ2-1; TRBD2 matches at 12 bases. The ends lost 5 bases at V and 4 bases at J; junction bases unmatched: 3. CDR1 and CDR2 (germline): LGHNT, FRNRAP. This CDR3 is 15 amino acids long. This CDR3 is CASGRGLAGYNEQFF. CDR3 DNA: TGTGCTAGTGGTCGGGGACTAGCGGGTTACAATGAGCAGTTCTTC.

J is TRBJ1-4 and V is TRBV5-1, with TRBD1 matching over 7 bases. The CDR3 is made up of 14 amino acids. The V gene end was trimmed by 4 bases and the J gene end by 3 bases; junction bases not matched to a gene: 3. Germline V gives CDR1 SGHRS, CDR2 YFSETQ. The CDR3 DNA is TGCGCCAGCAGCCTGACAGGGTCTAATGAAAAACTGTTTTTT. It yields the protein CASSLTGSNEKLFF.

A single count supports this clone. The chain has TRBV21-1 and TRBJ1-2. TRBV21-1 is designated a pseudogene. The CDR3 totals 24 residues. The CDR3 DNA reads TGTGCCAGCAGCAAAGTTGTGACCTGGTACGGGCGCACGGGGGGGCAAGGGACCGTTTATGGCTACACCTTC. Amino acids: CASSKVVTWYGRTGGQGTVYGYTF.

This chain uses TRBV14 with TRBJ2-2; possibly TRBD2 for D (5 bases). This CDR3 region has 20 residues. The V gene's germline CDR1 is SGHDN and CDR2 FVKESK. The germline V and J ends were trimmed by 0 bases and 6 bases, with 26 bases remaining between them. CDR3 in DNA: TGTGCCAGCAGCCAAGAAAGTGTGTGGGAGTACTCCTCCGGTCCCGGGGAGCTGTTTTTT. Its translation is CASSQESVWEYSSGPGELFF.

J is TRBJ2-7 and V is TRBV6-2 or TRBV6-3; 10 nucleotides agree with TRBD1. Losses at the gene ends were 6 bases for V and 3 bases for J; bases not matched to a gene: 8. Germline V gives CDR1 MNHEY, CDR2 SVGEGT. This CDR3 is built from 15 residues. CDR3: CASSSWTGGYYEQYF. The CDR3 region has the DNA TGTGCCAGCAGCTCATGGACAGGGGGATACTACGAGCAGTACTTC.

This clone was observed a single time. The rearrangement uses TRBV7-8 and TRBJ2-5; TRBD2 aligns across 12 bases. There are 14 residues in the CDR3. Per germline, CDR1 SGHVS and CDR2 FQNEAQ. The V segment lost 4 bases and the J segment 3 bases; nucleotides outside the gene matches: 0. The CDR3 coding sequence is TGTGCCAGCAGCTGGACTAGCGGGAAAGAGACCCAGTACTTC. Its translation is CASSWTSGKETQYF. Full variable domain (missing parts from reference TRBV7-8 and TRBJ2-5): GAGVSQSPRYKVAKRGQDVALRCDPISGHVSLFWYQQALGQGPEFLTYFQNEAQLDKSGLPSDRFFAERPEGSVSTLKIQRTQQEDSAVYLCASSWTSGKETQYFGPGTRLLVL.

This clone was observed once. The chain uses TRBV12-2 and TRBJ1-1; the tabulated D call, TRBD1, remains unverified against the DNA. TRBV12-2 is described as a pseudogene. The CDR3 totals 14 residues. This CDR3 is CASRLSRGLIEAFF. DNA of the CDR3: TGTGCAAGTCGCTTGTCCAGGGGGCTGATTGAAGCTTTCTTT.

The chain joins TRBV6-5 to TRBJ2-7; D perhaps matches TRBD2 (6 bases). The CDR3 contains 15 residues. Between the trimmed V and J ends, which lost 3 bases and 0 bases, there was a span of 12 bases. CDR1 is MNHEY, CDR2 SVGAGI, per germline. The CDR3 spells CASSYSQGGSYEQYF. The CDR3 coding sequence is TGTGCCAGCAGTTATAGTCAGGGAGGCTCCTACGAGCAGTACTTC.

The CDR3 reads CAWSGVDFYNEQFF. Here the CDR3 DNA reads TGTGCCTGGAGTGGGGTCGACTTCTACAATGAGCAGTTCTTC. The V call is TRBV30, the J call TRBJ2-1; D is unclear. V lost 1 base and J 3 bases, leaving 10 bases between the germline ends. The CDR3 loop spans 14 amino acids. The V gene's germline CDR1 is GTSNPN and CDR2 SVGIG (reference sequence).

This clone was seen a handful of times. The sample has other DNA sequences that encode this CDR3 too. The chain employs TRBV4-2 and TRBJ2-5, with 7 bases identical to TRBD2. V was pared by 1 base and J by 2 bases, with 4 bases of the junction left unmatched. Germline CDR1 reads LGHNA; CDR2 reads YNFKEQ. This CDR3 has 15 residues. CDR3 protein: CASSQGGGPQETQYF. The CDR3, as DNA: TGTGCCAGCAGCCAAGGGGGGGGACCACAAGAGACCCAGTACTTC.

The chain has TRBV5-4 and TRBJ2-3; D is perhaps TRBD2 (6 bases). Germline CDR1 is SGHNT and CDR2 is YYREEE (reference sequence). The germline V and J ends were trimmed by 0 bases and 1 base, with 9 bases remaining between them. The CDR3 is 15 amino acids. CDR3: CASSLAGAGTDTQYF. The CDR3, as DNA: TGTGCCAGCAGCTTGGCGGGAGCGGGCACAGATACGCAGTATTTT.

The sample holds one count of this clone. The chain couples TRBV10-3 to TRBJ1-5, with a weak D call TRBD1 (5 bases). The V gene lost 0 bases and the J gene lost 4 bases, with 7 bases spanning the gap. The CDR3 contains 14 residues. The germline V gene has CDR1 ENHRY and CDR2 SYGVKD. The CDR3 reads CAISESGGNQPQHF. The CDR3 region has the DNA TGTGCCATCAGTGAGTCGGGGGGGAATCAGCCCCAGCATTTT.

This chain links TRBV9 with TRBJ1-2; tentatively, D is TRBD1 (5 bases). V lost 2 bases and J lost 3, with 11 bases in between. The length of the CDR3 is 14 residues. CDR1 is SGDLS and CDR2 is YYNGEE in the germline V gene. The CDR3: CASSVSNRHYGYTF. In DNA form, the CDR3 reads TGTGCCAGCAGCGTCTCCAACAGGCACTATGGCTACACCTTC.

Here the CDR3 reads CSVEDRDFMNTEAFF. CDR3 nucleotide sequence: TGCAGCGTTGAAGACCGGGACTTCATGAACACTGAAGCTTTCTTT. The V and J genes are TRBV29-1 and TRBJ1-1, with D possibly TRBD1 on 5 matching bases. CDR1 and CDR2 (germline): SQVTM, ANQGSEA. V was pared by 0 bases and J by 0 bases, with 11 bases between. CDR3 size: 15 residues.

The rearrangement uses TRBV11-2 and TRBJ2-2; D ambiguous. Trimming removed 5 bases from V and 0 bases from J, with 19 bases in between. CDR1 is SGHAT and CDR2 is FQNNGV in the germline V gene. This CDR3 is built from 18 residues. CDR3 loop: CASSARLVQNANTGELFF. The CDR3 nucleotides read TGTGCCAGCAGCGCGAGGCTTGTGCAAAACGCGAACACCGGGGAGCTGTTTTTT.

V gene TRBV5-1 combines with J gene TRBJ2-3; 9 bases align to TRBD2. This CDR3 comprises 17 residues. The V and J ends lost 0 bases and 5 bases, in that order; junction bases with no gene match: 10. Germline CDR1 is SGHRS and CDR2 is YFSETQ. CDR3: CASSLGLAAGGGDTQYF. DNA for the CDR3: TGCGCCAGCAGCTTGGGGTTAGCAGCGGGAGGTGGAGATACGCAGTATTTT.

The chain employs TRBV3-1 (or the pseudogene TRBV3-2) and TRBJ1-2; 7 nucleotides align to TRBD1. The trim removed 2 bases at V and 7 bases at J, leaving 10 bases unmatched. The germline V gene has CDR1 LGHDT and CDR2 YNNKEL (reference sequence). The CDR3 has 15 amino acids. CDR3 nucleotide sequence: TGTGCCAGCAGCCAAACCGTACAGGGGTTGGGTGGCTACACCTTC. Translation: CASSQTVQGLGGYTF.

In this sample, this clone turned up a few times. The CDR3, as DNA: TGTGCCAGCAGTTTATTTAGGACAGGGGACTATGGCTACACCTTC. Translated: CASSLFRTGDYGYTF. The chain has TRBV28 and TRBJ1-2, with 9 bases lining up with TRBD1. Germline CDR1 reads MDHEN; CDR2 reads SYDVKM. This CDR3 contains 15 residues. Trimming took 1 base from V and 3 from J; bases not matched to a gene: 3.

The chain links TRBV15 to TRBJ1-2; 12 bases are a match to TRBD1. V lost 1 base and J lost 8; bases outside the gene matches: 11. There are 17 residues in the CDR3. Per the germline V gene, CDR1 is LNHNV and CDR2 is YYDKDF (reference sequence). CDR3 sequence reads: CATSRGSGQGARHGYTF. Here the CDR3 DNA reads TGTGCCACCAGCAGAGGCTCGGGACAGGGGGCTAGGCACGGCTACACCTTC.